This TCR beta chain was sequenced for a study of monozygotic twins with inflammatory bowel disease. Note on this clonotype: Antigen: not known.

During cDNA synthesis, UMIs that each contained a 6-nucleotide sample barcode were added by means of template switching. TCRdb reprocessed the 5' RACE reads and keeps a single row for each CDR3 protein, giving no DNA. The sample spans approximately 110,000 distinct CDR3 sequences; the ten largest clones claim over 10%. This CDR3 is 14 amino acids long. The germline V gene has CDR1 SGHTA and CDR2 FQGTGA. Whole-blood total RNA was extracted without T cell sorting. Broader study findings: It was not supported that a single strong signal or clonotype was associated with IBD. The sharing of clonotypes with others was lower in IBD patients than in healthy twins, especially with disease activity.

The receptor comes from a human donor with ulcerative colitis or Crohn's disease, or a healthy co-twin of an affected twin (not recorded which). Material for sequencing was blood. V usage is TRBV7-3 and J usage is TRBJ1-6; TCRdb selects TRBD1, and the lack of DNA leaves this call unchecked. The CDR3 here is CASSPRPASSPLHF.